These 23 T cell receptor beta chains originate from one sample sequenced in a study of molecular identifiers for immune sequencing clone quantification (dated by TCRdb to the late 2010s). The library came from PCR. Sequenced using an Illumina HiSeq 4000. TCRdb handled the public reads itself, with Q25 trimming in fastp and clone calling in MiXCR, and kept productive beta chains. Rows with a matching CDR3 protein are joined into one entry that keeps the most common DNA and genes. The sample table lists around 470,000 distinct CDR3 sequences, roughly 23% of them with a count of one. In total, the top ten clones hold 0.65% to 0.95% of the sample. The sample comprised naive CD8+ T cells from blood, with Jurkat cell RNA spiked in. In the paper's terms, the cell subset or site label means: FACS-sorted CD8+CD4-CCR7+CD45RA+ naive T cells. The receptors originated from a human donor in good health. Some libraries in this study had Jurkat cell RNA spiked in.

Concerning this clonotype itself: A read error is possible here, since a much larger clone lies one base away. V usage is TRBV12-3 or TRBV12-4 and J usage is TRBJ1-5; D gene ambiguous. There are 15 residues in the CDR3. In DNA form, the CDR3 reads TGTGCCAGCAGTTCATACCGGGATGGCGCAAAGCCCCAGCGTTTT. Amino acids: CASSSYRDGAKPQRF.

The CDR3 nucleotides read TGTGCCAGCAGCTCTGATTACATCACAGATACGCAGTATTTT. This gives the protein CASSSDYITDTQYF. This chain connects TRBV7-6 to TRBJ2-3, with D unresolved. Germline lookup yields CDR1 SGHVS and CDR2 FNYEAQ. The CDR3 is 14 amino acids. Trimming left V 4 bases short and J 2 bases short, with 10 bases between.

This clonotype appeared once. A much bigger clone sits one base away, suggesting this may be a read error. CDR3 region: CASRPHGGAREQYF. The CDR3 coding sequence is TGTGCCAGCAGGCCCCACGGGGGGGCTAGGGAGCAGTACTTC. The chain joins TRBV5-3 to TRBJ2-7, with 8 bases fitting TRBD2. TRBV5-3 carries the ORF label, with uncertain function. V was pared by 8 bases and J by 7 bases, with 14 bases of the junction left unmatched. The CDR3 sequence is 14 residues long.

The chain couples TRBV13 to TRBJ2-5; D gene unclear. V gave up 6 bases and J gave up 2 bases, with 10 bases separating them. The CDR3 loop spans 13 amino acids. CDR1 is PRHDT, CDR2 FYEKMQ, per germline (reference sequence). CDR3 sequence reads: CASRGQPQETQYF. CDR3 DNA: TGTGCCAGCAGGGGTCAGCCTCAAGAGACCCAGTACTTC.

This clonotype came up a few times. The chain joins TRBV2 to TRBJ1-4, with TRBD1 matching 9 bases. The CDR3 length is 19 residues. Looked up from germline, CDR1 is SNHLY and CDR2 is FYNNEI. The J segment lost 7 bases and the V segment lost 2 bases, leaving 17 bases of the junction unmatched. The CDR3 region is CASSETSSNTGTGFEKLFF. The CDR3 nucleotides are TGTGCCAGCAGTGAAACATCCTCAAATACCGGGACAGGGTTTGAAAAACTGTTTTTT.

J is TRBJ2-1 and V is TRBV18; 8 nucleotides align to TRBD1. Germline-derived CDR1 and CDR2 are KGHSH and LQKENI. This CDR3 region has 17 residues. With V trimmed by 4 bases and J by 9 bases, 17 bases remained unmatched. CDR3 DNA: TGTGCCAGCTCACGTTTTGGACAGGGTCAACTCGCCGGTGAGCAGTTCTTC. Encoded protein: CASSRFGQGQLAGEQFF.

The chain uses TRBV7-9 and TRBJ2-1; D might be TRBD1 (5 bases). Trimming removed 7 bases at V and 10 bases at J, with 14 bases between. This CDR3 has 12 residues. Germline V lookup: CDR1 SEHNR, CDR2 FQNEAQ (reference sequence). The CDR3 DNA reads as TGTGCCAGCAAAGAACAGGCAAGCGAGCAGTTCTTC. Translating it yields CASKEQASEQFF.

The table lists this clonotype with many counts. The chain is built from TRBV28 and TRBJ1-1; D possibly corresponds to TRBD1 (6 bases). Germline V gene lookup returns CDR1 MDHEN and CDR2 SYDVKM. The CDR3 extends over 15 amino acids. Trimming removed 3 bases from V and 0 bases from J, with 11 bases in between. The CDR3: CASSFRGPMNTEAFF. The CDR3 DNA is TGTGCCAGCAGTTTCAGGGGCCCTATGAACACTGAAGCTTTCTTT.

This clonotype was seen at least ten times. The chain joins TRBV12-3 or TRBV12-4 to TRBJ2-6, with 7 bases identical to TRBD1. The junction had 3 bases not matched to a gene; V was cut back by 4 bases and J by 0 bases. The CDR3 has 16 residues. CDR3 DNA: TGTGCCAGCAGTTCTACAGGGGACTCTGGGGCCAACGTCCTGACTTTC. The encoded protein is CASSSTGDSGANVLTF.

V is TRBV20-1 and J is TRBJ2-7; D is undetermined. The CDR3 length is 15 residues. Trimming removed 0 bases at V and 2 bases at J, with 14 bases between. Germline CDR1 reads DFQATT; CDR2 reads SNEGSKA (reference sequence). The DNA of the CDR3 is TGCAGTGCTAGAGATGACGGCGGATGGACCTACGAGCAGTACTTC. Translation gives CSARDDGGWTYEQYF.

This clonotype was seen only once. As DNA, the CDR3 is TGTGCCAGCAGTTACCGGACAGGGGGCGCGTCCTACAATGAGCAGTTCTTC. Its translation is CASSYRTGGASYNEQFF. The chain is built from TRBV6-5 and TRBJ2-1; 11 bases are a match to TRBD1. J gave up 1 base and V 2 bases, and 4 bases lay outside the gene matches. The CDR3 runs to 17 residues. The germline gives CDR1 MNHEY, CDR2 SVGAGI.

This clonotype was picked up a small number of times. The CDR3 DNA is TGTGCCAGCAGTTTATCGATGGGGAGGTACAATCAGCCCCAGCATTTT. Translating gives CASSLSMGRYNQPQHF. The chain combines TRBV27 with TRBJ1-5; D gene uncertain. From germline, CDR1 is MNHEY and CDR2 SMNVEV (reference sequence). The V end lost 0 bases, the J end lost 3 bases, and 12 bases lay between the germline ends. The CDR3 is 16 amino acids.

Concerning this clonotype itself: This may be a read error, as it is one base from a much larger clone. The rearrangement links TRBV6-2 or TRBV6-3 to TRBJ2-4; 8 bases agree with TRBD2. Germline lookup yields CDR1 MNHEY and CDR2 SVGEGT. The V gene end was trimmed by 8 bases and the J gene end by 8 bases; junction bases not matched to a gene: 8. The CDR3 covers 13 residues. CDR3 DNA sequence: TGTGCCAGCTGGACTAGCAGGAGCGACATTCAGTACTTC. Translated: CASWTSRSDIQYF.

This chain uses TRBV27 with TRBJ1-5; D gene unclear. The CDR3 totals 15 residues. Per germline, CDR1 MNHEY and CDR2 SMNVEV (reference sequence). V was cut by 6 bases and J by 1 base, with 13 bases left in between. The CDR3 DNA follows: TGTGCCAGCAGCGTAGCCCCAGCCAGCAATCAGCCCCAGCATTTT. Translated, it gives CASSVAPASNQPQHF.

The count of this clonotype is one. The rearrangement joins TRBV28 to TRBJ2-5; a possible D gene is TRBD2 (6 bases). V dropped 6 bases and J dropped 5 bases, with 28 bases sitting between them. The CDR3 totals 18 residues. Germline V gives CDR1 MDHEN, CDR2 SYDVKM. CDR3 protein: CASSQPLVSGVRRETQYF. In DNA form, the CDR3 reads TGTGCCAGCAGCCAACCGCTGGTCTCGGGAGTCAGGAGGGAGACCCAGTACTTC.

The chain uses TRBV11-2 and TRBJ2-1; TRBD2 agrees at 7 bases. Per the germline V gene, CDR1 is SGHAT and CDR2 is FQNNGV. V dropped 4 bases and J dropped 0; count of bases not matched to a gene: 15. CDR3 length: 19 amino acids. The CDR3, as DNA: TGTGCCAGCAGCTCGGGCGCGGTGGTGGCGGGAGACTCCTACAATGAGCAGTTCTTC. It encodes CASSSGAVVAGDSYNEQFF.

This clonotype was detected only a few times. The V call is TRBV24-1, the J call TRBJ2-3; 11 positions agree with TRBD2. Germline CDR1 reads KGHDR; CDR2 reads SFDVKD. The trim removed 2 bases at V and 6 bases at J, leaving 6 bases unmatched. The CDR3 extends over 16 amino acids. CDR3 in DNA: TGTGCCACCAGTGATTCGACTAGCGGGGTCAGGGATACGCAGTATTTT. Its protein is CATSDSTSGVRDTQYF.

The V gene is TRBV28, the J gene TRBJ2-2; no clear D gene. CDR3 length equals 15 residues. Between the trimmed V and J ends, which lost 3 bases and 8 bases, there was a span of 16 bases. CDR1 and CDR2 from the germline V gene are MDHEN and SYDVKM. The CDR3 reads CASSFQTGLGGELFF. The CDR3 DNA reads TGTGCCAGCAGTTTTCAGACTGGGCTTGGGGGGGAGCTGTTTTTT.

To note about this clonotype: This is likely a read error, given that the CDR3 carries no conserved phenylalanine or tryptophan at its end. CDR3 sequence (DNA): TGCGCCAGCAGCCAAGATCCTCTGCAGGGTAACACCGGGGAGCTGTTTCTT. Protein product: CASSQDPLQGNTGELFL. V and J are TRBV4-3 and TRBJ2-2; a weak D match, TRBD1 (5 bases). Germline CDR1 reads LGHNA; CDR2 reads YSLEER. The ends were cut back, 0 bases at V and 2 bases at J, with 13 bases in the middle. CDR3 length equals 17 residues.

This clonotype has a handful of counts. The chain carries TRBV27 and TRBJ2-1; a possible D gene is TRBD2 (6 bases). CDR1 is MNHEY and CDR2 is SMNVEV in the germline V gene (reference sequence). This CDR3 has 16 residues. V lost 3 bases and J lost 0, with 12 bases in between. The CDR3 reads CASSFSIAASYNEQFF. The CDR3 region has the DNA TGTGCCAGCAGTTTTTCAATAGCGGCCTCCTACAATGAGCAGTTCTTC.

This chain joins TRBV10-1 and TRBJ2-7; 7 nucleotides line up with TRBD2. This CDR3 comprises 14 residues. The trim removed 8 bases at V and 1 base at J, leaving 8 bases unmatched. Germline V gene lookup returns CDR1 WNHNN and CDR2 SYGVQD (reference sequence). CDR3 region: CASEGREPSYEQYF. The CDR3 DNA sequence: TGCGCCAGCGAAGGGCGGGAGCCATCCTACGAGCAGTACTTC.

In its sample, this clonotype was seen many times. The chain links TRBV9 to TRBJ1-1; no definite D call. This CDR3 region has 13 residues. Germline V gene lookup returns CDR1 SGDLS and CDR2 YYNGEE. With 0 bases removed from V and 1 base from J, the gap between germline ends came to 4 bases. The CDR3 region has the DNA TGTGCCAGCAGCGTAGTTCGGAACACTGAAGCTTTCTTT. This encodes CASSVVRNTEAFF.

This chain connects TRBV19 to TRBJ1-5, with 7 bases identical to TRBD1. Germline loops: CDR1 LNHDA, CDR2 SQIVND (reference sequence). Losses at the gene ends were 6 bases for V and 11 bases for J; bases not matched to a gene: 10. The CDR3 consists of 13 residues. The CDR3 DNA reads as TGTGCCAGTAGCATGACAGGGCCCCCAGCCCAGCATTTT. Protein product: CASSMTGPPAQHF.